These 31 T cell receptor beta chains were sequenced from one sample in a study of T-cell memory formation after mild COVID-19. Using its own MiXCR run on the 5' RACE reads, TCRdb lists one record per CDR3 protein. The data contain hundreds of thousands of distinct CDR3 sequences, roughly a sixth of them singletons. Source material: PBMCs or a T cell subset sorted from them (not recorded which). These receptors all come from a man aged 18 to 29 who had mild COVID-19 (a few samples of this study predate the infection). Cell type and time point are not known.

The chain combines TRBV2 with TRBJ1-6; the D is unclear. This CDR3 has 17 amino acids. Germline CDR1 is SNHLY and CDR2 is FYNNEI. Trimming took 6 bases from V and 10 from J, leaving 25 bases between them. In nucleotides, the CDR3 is TGTGCCAGCAGGTTGCGGTGGGGATCCCGATTTCGGTCACCCCTCCACTTT. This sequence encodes CASRLRWGSRFRSPLHF. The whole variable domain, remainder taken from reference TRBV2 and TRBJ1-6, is EPEVTQTPSHQVTQMGQEVILRCVPISNHLYFYWYRQILGQKVEFLVSFYNNEISEKSEIFDDQFSVERPDGSNFTLKIRSTKLEDSAMYFCASRLRWGSRFRSPLHFGNGTRLTVT.

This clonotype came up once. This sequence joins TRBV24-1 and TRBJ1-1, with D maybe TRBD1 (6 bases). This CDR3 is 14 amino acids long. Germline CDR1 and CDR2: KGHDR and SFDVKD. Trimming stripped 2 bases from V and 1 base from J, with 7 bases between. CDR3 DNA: TGTGCCACCAGTGATTCGACAGGGAACACTGAAGCTTTCTTT. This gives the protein CATSDSTGNTEAFF.

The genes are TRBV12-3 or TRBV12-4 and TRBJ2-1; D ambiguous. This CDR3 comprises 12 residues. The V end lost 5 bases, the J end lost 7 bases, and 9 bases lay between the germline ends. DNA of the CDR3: TGTGCCAGCAGTCCCGGCGAAAATGAGCAGTTCTTC. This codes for CASSPGENEQFF.

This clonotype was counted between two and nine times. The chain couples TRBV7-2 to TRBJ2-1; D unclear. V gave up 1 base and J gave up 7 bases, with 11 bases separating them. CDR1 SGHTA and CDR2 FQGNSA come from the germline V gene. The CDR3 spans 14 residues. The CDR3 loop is CASSLERTANEQFF. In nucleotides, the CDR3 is TGTGCCAGCAGCTTAGAGAGGACGGCGAATGAGCAGTTCTTC.

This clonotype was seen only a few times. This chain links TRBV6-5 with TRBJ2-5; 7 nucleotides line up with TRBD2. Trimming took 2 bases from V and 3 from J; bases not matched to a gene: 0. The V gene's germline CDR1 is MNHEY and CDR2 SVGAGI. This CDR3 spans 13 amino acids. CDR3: CASSYAGEETQYF. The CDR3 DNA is TGTGCCAGCAGTTACGCGGGAGAAGAGACCCAGTACTTC.

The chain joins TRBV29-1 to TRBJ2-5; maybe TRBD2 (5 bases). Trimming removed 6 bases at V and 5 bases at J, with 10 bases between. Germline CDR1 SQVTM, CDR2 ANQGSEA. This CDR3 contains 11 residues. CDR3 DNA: TGCAGCGTCGGGGTAGTGGAGACCCAGTACTTC. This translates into CSVGVVETQYF.

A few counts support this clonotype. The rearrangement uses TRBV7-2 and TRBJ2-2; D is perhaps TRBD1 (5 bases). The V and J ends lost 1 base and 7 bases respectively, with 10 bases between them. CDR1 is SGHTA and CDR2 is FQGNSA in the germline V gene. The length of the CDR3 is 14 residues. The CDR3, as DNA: TGTGCCAGCAGCTTAGAAGGGGCAATCGGGGAGCTGTTTTTT. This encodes CASSLEGAIGELFF. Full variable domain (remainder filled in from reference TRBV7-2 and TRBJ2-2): GAGVSQSPSNKVTEKGKDVELRCDPISGHTALYWYRQSLGQGLEFLIYFQGNSAPDKSGLPSDRFSAERTGGSVSTLTIQRTQQEDSAVYLCASSLEGAIGELFFGEGSRLTVL.

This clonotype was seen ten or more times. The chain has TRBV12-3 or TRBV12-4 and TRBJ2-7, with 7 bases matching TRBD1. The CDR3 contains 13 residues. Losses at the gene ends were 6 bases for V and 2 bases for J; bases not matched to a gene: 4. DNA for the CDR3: TGTGCCAGCAGGCCCGGGACAGCCTACGAGCAGTACTTC. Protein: CASRPGTAYEQYF.

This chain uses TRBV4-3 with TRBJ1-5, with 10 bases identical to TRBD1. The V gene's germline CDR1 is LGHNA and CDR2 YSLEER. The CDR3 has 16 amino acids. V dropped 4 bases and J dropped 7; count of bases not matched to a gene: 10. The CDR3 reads CASSPGVRDRGQPQHF. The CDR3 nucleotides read TGCGCCAGCAGCCCAGGAGTTCGGGACAGGGGACAGCCCCAGCATTTT.

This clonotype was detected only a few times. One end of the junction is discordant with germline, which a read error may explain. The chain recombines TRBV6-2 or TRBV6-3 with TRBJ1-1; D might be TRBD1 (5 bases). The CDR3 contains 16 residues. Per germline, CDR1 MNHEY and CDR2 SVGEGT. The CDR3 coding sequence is TGTGCCAGCAGCTACTGGAGGGGAACAGTCAACACTGAAGCTTTCTTT. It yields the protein CASSYWRGTVNTEAFF.

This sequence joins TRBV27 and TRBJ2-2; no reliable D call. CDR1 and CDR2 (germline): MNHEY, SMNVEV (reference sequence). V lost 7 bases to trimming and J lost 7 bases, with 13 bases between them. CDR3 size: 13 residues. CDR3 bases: TGTGCCAGCAAAGCTATGGTCGGCGGGGAGCTGTTTTTT. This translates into CASKAMVGGELFF.

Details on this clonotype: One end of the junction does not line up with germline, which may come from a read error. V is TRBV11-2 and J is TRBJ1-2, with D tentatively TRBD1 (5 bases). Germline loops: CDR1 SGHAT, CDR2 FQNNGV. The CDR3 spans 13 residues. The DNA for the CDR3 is TGTCCCAGCAGCTTTAACAGGAGCTATGGCTACACCTTC. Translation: CPSSFNRSYGYTF.

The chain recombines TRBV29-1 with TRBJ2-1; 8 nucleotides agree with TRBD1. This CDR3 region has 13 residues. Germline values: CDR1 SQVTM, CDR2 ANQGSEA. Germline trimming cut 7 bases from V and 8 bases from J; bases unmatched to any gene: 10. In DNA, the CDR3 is TGCAGCGGTAAGACAGGGGCTAGAGATGAGCAGTTCTTC. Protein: CSGKTGARDEQFF.

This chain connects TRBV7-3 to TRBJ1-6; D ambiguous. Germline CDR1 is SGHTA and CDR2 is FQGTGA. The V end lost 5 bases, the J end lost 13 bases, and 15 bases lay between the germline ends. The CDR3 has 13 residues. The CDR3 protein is CASSRDPTSPLHF. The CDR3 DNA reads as TGTGCCAGCAGCCGGGATCCGACGTCCCCCCTCCACTTT.

The CDR3 here is CASSPGARQPQHF. Written as DNA, the CDR3 is TGCGCCAGCAGCCCAGGGGCCCGGCAGCCCCAGCATTTT. The rearrangement links TRBV4-3 to TRBJ1-5; the D gene is possibly TRBD1 (6 bases). Trimming took 4 bases from V and 7 from J, leaving 11 bases between them. The CDR3 is 13 amino acids. The germline V gene encodes CDR1 LGHNA and CDR2 YSLEER.

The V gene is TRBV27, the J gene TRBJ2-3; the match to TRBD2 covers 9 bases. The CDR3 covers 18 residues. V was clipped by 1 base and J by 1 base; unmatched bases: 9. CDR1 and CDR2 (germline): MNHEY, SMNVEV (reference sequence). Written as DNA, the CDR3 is TGTGCCAGCAGTTTATACGGAGGCGGGGGGGCCGGCACAGATACGCAGTATTTT. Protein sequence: CASSLYGGGGAGTDTQYF.

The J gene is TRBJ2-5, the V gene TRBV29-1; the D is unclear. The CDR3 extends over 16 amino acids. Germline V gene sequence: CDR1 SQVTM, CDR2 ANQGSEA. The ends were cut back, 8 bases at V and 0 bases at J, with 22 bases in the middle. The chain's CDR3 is CSINPWLRRDQETQYF. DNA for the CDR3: TGCAGCATTAATCCCTGGCTAAGACGAGACCAAGAGACCCAGTACTTC.

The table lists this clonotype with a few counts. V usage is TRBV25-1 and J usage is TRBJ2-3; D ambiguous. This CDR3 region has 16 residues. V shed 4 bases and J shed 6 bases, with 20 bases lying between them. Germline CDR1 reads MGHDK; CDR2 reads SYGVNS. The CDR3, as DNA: TGTGCCAGCAGTGCATCGGGCCGAACCCTAGGTGATACGCAGTATTTT. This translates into CASSASGRTLGDTQYF.

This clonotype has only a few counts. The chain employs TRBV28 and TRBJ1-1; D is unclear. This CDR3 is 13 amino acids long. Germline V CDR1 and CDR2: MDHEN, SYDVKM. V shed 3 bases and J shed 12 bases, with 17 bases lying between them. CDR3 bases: TGTGCCAGCAGTTTGGCCCAGGTAATAGCAACTTTCTTT. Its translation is CASSLAQVIATFF.

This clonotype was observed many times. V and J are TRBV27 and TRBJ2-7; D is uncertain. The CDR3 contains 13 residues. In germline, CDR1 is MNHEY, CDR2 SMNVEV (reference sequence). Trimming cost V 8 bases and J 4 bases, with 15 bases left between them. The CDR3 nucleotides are TGTGCCAGCGGCTCCGCAGATCATTACGAGCAGTACGTC. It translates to CASGSADHYEQYV.

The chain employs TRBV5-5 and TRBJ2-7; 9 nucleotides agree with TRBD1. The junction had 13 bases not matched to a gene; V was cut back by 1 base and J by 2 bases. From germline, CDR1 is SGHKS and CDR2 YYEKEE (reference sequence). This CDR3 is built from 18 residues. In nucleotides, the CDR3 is TGTGCCAGCAGCTTGACCCCCACGGGACAGGGAGGAACCTACGAGCAGTACTTC. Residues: CASSLTPTGQGGTYEQYF.

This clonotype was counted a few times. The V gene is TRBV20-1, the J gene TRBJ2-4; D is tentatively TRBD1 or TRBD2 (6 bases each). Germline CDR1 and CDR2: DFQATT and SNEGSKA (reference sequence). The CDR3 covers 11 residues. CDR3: CRVQRGDIQYF. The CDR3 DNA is TGCAGAGTACAAAGGGGGGACATTCAGTACTTC.

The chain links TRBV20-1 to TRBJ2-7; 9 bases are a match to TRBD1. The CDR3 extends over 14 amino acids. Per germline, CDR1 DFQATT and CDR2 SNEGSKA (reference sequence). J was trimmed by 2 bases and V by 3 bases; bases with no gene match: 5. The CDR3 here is CSASWGQGTYEQYF. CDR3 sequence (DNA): TGCAGTGCTAGCTGGGGACAGGGCACCTACGAGCAGTACTTC.

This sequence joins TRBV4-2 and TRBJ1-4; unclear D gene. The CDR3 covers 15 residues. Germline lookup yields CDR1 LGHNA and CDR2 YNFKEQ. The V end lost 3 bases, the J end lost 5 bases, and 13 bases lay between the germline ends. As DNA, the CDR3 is TGTGCCAGCAGCCATGAGGACCGCTGGAATGAAAAACTGTTTTTT. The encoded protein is CASSHEDRWNEKLFF.

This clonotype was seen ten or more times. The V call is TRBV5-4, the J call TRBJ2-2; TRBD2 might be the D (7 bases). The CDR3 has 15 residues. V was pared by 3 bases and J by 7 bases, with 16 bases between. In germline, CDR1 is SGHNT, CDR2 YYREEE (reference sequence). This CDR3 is CASSSSRGGIGELFF. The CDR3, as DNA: TGTGCCAGCAGCTCATCTAGGGGGGGCATCGGGGAGCTGTTTTTT.

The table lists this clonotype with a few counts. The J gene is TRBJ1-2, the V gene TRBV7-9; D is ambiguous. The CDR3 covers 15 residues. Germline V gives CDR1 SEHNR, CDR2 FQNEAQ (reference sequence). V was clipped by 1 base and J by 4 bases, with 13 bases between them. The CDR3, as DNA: TGTGCCAGCAGCTTAGACGGCAGCCTGAGCTATGGCTACACCTTC. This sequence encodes CASSLDGSLSYGYTF.

CDR3 region: CATSRRTGGVNGYTF. CDR3 coding DNA: TGTGCCACCAGCAGAAGGACAGGGGGAGTGAATGGCTACACCTTC. V is TRBV15 and J is TRBJ1-2; 10 bases align to TRBD1. The ends lost 2 bases at V and 6 bases at J; junction bases unmatched: 6. This CDR3 has 15 amino acids. Germline CDR1 and CDR2: LNHNV and YYDKDF (reference sequence). The whole variable domain, remainder taken from reference TRBV15 and TRBJ1-2, is DAMVIQNPRYQVTQFGKPVTLSCSQTLNHNVMYWYQQKSSQAPKLLFHYYDKDFNNEADTPDNFQSRRPNTSFCFLDIRSPGLGDTAMYLCATSRRTGGVNGYTFGSGTRLTVV.

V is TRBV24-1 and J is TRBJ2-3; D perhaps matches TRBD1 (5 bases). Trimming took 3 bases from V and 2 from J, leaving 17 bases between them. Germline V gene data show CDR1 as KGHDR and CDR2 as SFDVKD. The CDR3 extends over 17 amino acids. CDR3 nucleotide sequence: TGTGCCACCAGTGATGGTCCAGGGATTTCCCCCACAGATACGCAGTATTTT. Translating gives CATSDGPGISPTDTQYF.

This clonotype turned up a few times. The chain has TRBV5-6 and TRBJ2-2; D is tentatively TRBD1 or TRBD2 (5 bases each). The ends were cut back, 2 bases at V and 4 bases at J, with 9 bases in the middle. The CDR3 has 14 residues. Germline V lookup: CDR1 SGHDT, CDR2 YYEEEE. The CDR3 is CASSFYGGTGELFF. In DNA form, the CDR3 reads TGTGCCAGCAGCTTTTATGGGGGCACCGGGGAGCTGTTTTTT.

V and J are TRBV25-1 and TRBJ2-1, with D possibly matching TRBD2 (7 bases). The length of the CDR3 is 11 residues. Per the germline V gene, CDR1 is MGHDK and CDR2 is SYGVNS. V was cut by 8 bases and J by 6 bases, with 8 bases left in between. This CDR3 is CASRGANEQFF. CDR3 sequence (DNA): TGTGCCAGCCGGGGGGCCAATGAGCAGTTCTTC.

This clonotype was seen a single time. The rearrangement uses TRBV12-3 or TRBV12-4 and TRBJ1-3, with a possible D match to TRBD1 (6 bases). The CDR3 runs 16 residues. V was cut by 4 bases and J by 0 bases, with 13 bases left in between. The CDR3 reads CASSWGGAFSGNTIYF. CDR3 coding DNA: TGTGCCAGCAGTTGGGGGGGGGCTTTCTCTGGAAACACCATATATTTT.